This T cell receptor beta chain was captured in a study of blood T cell repertoires in COVID-19. Study-level information: The study drew acute and convalescent COVID-19 samples from the United States, Italy and Spain. PBMCs, B-cell-depleted T cells, or T cells provided the cDNA or gDNA that made up the material.

Under the authors' procedure: Estimates of nucleated cell counts were drawn from the amplification of reference gene primers. The protocol was immunoSEQ multiplex PCR, while the TCRdb copy is restricted to in-frame clones and leaves out a portion. V and J calls and clone size are those listed in that table; D and trimming were worked out from the DNA. The sample carries under 95,000 clones, just over 90% recorded once. The CDR3 extends over 13 amino acids. Trimming removed 4 bases at V and 6 bases at J, with 13 bases between. Per the germline V gene, CDR1 is SGHRS and CDR2 is YFSETQ. This rearrangement joins TRBV5-1 to TRBJ1-1; no clear D. Input material: peripheral blood. The clonotype was recovered from a woman aged 50 to 60 in a cohort sampled during active COVID-19. CDR3 amino acids: CASSVGVNAEAFF. CDR3 sequence (DNA): TGCGCCAGCAGCGTCGGGGTTAACGCTGAAGCTTTCTTT.